The 12 T cell receptor beta chains below were found in one sample sequenced in a study of T cells in Graves' hyperthyroidism and ophthalmopathy. The TCR beta CDR3 regions underwent amplification using RNA transcripts as the source. An initial round of RT-PCR targeting the TCR CDR3 relied on the HTBI primer set. TCRdb fed the multiplex PCR reads into MiXCR, producing one record per CDR3 protein. Of almost 350,000 distinct CDR3 sequences detected, 15% to 20% appear once; the ten largest clones hold roughly 15%. Sequencing was done on a sample of blood. These receptors were taken from a woman between 40 and 50 years old with Graves' ophthalmopathy.

The chain carries TRBV12-3 or TRBV12-4 and TRBJ1-1; no reliable D call. Trimming removed 3 bases at V and 11 bases at J, with 10 bases between. This CDR3 spans 11 amino acids. CDR3 amino acids: CASSLEGRAFF. The CDR3, as DNA: TGTGCCAGCAGTTTGGAGGGAAGGGCTTTCTTT.

The V call is TRBV5-1, the J call TRBJ2-2, with D unresolved. Per the germline V gene, CDR1 is SGHRS and CDR2 is YFSETQ. Trimming pared 4 bases from V and 6 bases from J, leaving 13 bases between. CDR3 length: 14 amino acids. The CDR3 here is CASSGFADPGELFF. As DNA, the CDR3 is TGCGCCAGCAGCGGTTTTGCGGACCCCGGGGAGCTGTTTTTT. The entire variable domain, with the rest obtained from reference TRBV5-1 and TRBJ2-2, is as follows: KAGVTQTPRYLIKTRGQQVTLSCSPISGHRSVSWYQQTPGQGLQFLFEYFSETQRNKGNFPGRFSGRQFSNSRSEMNVSTLELGDSALYLCASSGFADPGELFFGEGSRLTVL.

The rearrangement links TRBV20-1 to TRBJ2-5; maybe TRBD2 (7 bases). Looked up from germline, CDR1 is DFQATT and CDR2 is SNEGSKA (reference sequence). The CDR3 covers 14 residues. V was cut by 3 bases and J by 2 bases, with 13 bases left in between. The CDR3 nucleotides are TGCAGTGCTAGGACGGGGGGCAATCAAGAGACCCAGTACTTC. Protein sequence: CSARTGGNQETQYF.

This clonotype was picked up many times. The chain joins TRBV2 to TRBJ2-7; 7 bases fit TRBD2. Germline loops: CDR1 SNHLY, CDR2 FYNNEI. The V segment lost 3 bases and the J segment 6 bases; nucleotides outside the gene matches: 8. This CDR3 has 14 amino acids. Written as DNA, the CDR3 is TGTGCCAGCAGTGATAGGTCGGCTAGCGGCGAGCAGTACTTC. This encodes CASSDRSASGEQYF.

This clonotype appeared a few times. V gene TRBV7-8 combines with J gene TRBJ2-5; the D is unclear. The length of the CDR3 is 15 residues. V dropped 4 bases and J dropped 1 base, with 13 bases sitting between them. Per the germline V gene, CDR1 is SGHVS and CDR2 is FQNEAQ. The DNA for the CDR3 is TGTGCCAGCAGCTCTCGACCGTTATCCCAAGAGACCCAGTACTTC. The encoded protein is CASSSRPLSQETQYF.

V is TRBV25-1 and J is TRBJ2-7; no reliable D call. The end of the DNA aligns better with TRBJ2-1, so the J call may be wrong. Germline CDR1 MGHDK, CDR2 SYGVNS. This CDR3 contains 15 residues. In DNA form, the CDR3 reads TGTGCCAGCAGTGGACGACAAAATAAGGCCTACGAGCAGTTCTTC. Translation: CASSGRQNKAYEQFF.

As regards this clonotype: The germline gene is not matched at one end of the junction; a read error may be the cause. The chain joins TRBV28 to TRBJ2-4; TRBD1 is a possible D gene (6 bases). Germline CDR1 is MDHEN and CDR2 is SYDVKM. The CDR3 covers 15 residues. The CDR3 DNA reads as TGTGCCAACAGTCCAGGGGATGGCGGTCGGTACATTCAGTACTTC. Its translation is CANSPGDGGRYIQYF.

This clonotype was found many times. J is TRBJ1-2 and V is TRBV19, with TRBD1 identical over 11 bases. The CDR3 spans 16 residues. Germline lookup yields CDR1 LNHDA and CDR2 SQIVND (reference sequence). The junction had 11 bases not matched to a gene; V was cut back by 9 bases and J by 2 bases. The CDR3 here is CASPRFGTGGNYGYTF. The CDR3 DNA is TGTGCCAGCCCCCGATTCGGGACAGGGGGAAACTATGGCTACACCTTC.

This clonotype was counted only a few times. This may arise from a read error, as a much more abundant clone is one base away. The chain carries TRBV18 and TRBJ1-2; TRBD1 matches at 10 bases. The CDR3 has 14 amino acids. CDR1 and CDR2 (germline): KGHSH, LQKENI. V shed 2 bases and J 6 bases; nucleotides not matched to a gene: 3. Written as DNA, the CDR3 is TGTGCCAGCTCACCAATGGGGACAGGGGATGGCTACACCTTC. Translating it yields CASSPMGTGDGYTF.

This clonotype appeared many times. The chain has TRBV29-1 and TRBJ2-2; TRBD2 matches at 7 bases. From germline, CDR1 is SQVTM and CDR2 ANQGSEA. The CDR3 runs to 17 residues. The junction had 13 bases not matched to a gene; V was cut back by 3 bases and J by 3 bases. The CDR3 DNA is TGCAGCGTTGAGATCGGGGGAGGGTTTCGGGACACCGGGGAGCTGTTTTTT. The encoded protein is CSVEIGGGFRDTGELFF.

This clonotype has ten or more counts. V usage is TRBV15 and J usage is TRBJ1-3; D not resolved. CDR1 and CDR2 (germline): LNHNV, YYDKDF (reference sequence). This CDR3 region has 16 residues. Between the trimmed V and J ends, which lost 0 bases and 1 base, there was a span of 10 bases. This CDR3 reads CATSRDLISSGNTIYF. CDR3 bases: TGTGCCACCAGCAGAGACCTCATTTCTTCTGGAAACACCATATATTTT. The full variable domain, rest sourced from reference TRBV15 and TRBJ1-3, is DAMVIQNPRYQVTQFGKPVTLSCSQTLNHNVMYWYQQKSSQAPKLLFHYYDKDFNNEADTPDNFQSRRPNTSFCFLDIRSPGLGDTAMYLCATSRDLISSGNTIYFGEGSWLTVV.

Many counts were recorded for this clonotype. The chain links TRBV20-1 to TRBJ2-3; 9 positions match TRBD2. Trimming at V came to 0 bases and at J to 4 bases, leaving 5 bases not matched to a gene. The CDR3 contains 15 residues. Germline V gene sequence: CDR1 DFQATT, CDR2 SNEGSKA (reference sequence). This CDR3 is CSARDVAGAADTQYF. DNA of the CDR3: TGCAGTGCTAGAGATGTAGCGGGAGCGGCAGATACGCAGTATTTT.